The 26 T cell receptor beta chains below were found in one sample sequenced in a study of OX40 agonist ivuxolimab in advanced cancers. Libraries were prepared by immunoSEQ multiplex PCR; TCRdb keeps only in-frame clonotypes and omits some of them. Found here are around 53,000 clones, approximately 91% of them singletons; the top ten hold 6.9%. Sequencing used CD4+ or CD8+ T cells sorted from blood, obtained in a trial of the OX40 agonist ivuxolimab. The receptor set was obtained from an adult with an advanced solid tumor such as melanoma, head and neck, liver or kidney cancer.

This chain links TRBV28 with TRBJ2-6, with D hard to call. Germline V gene sequence: CDR1 MDHEN, CDR2 SYDVKM. The CDR3 is 20 residues long. The V gene lost 3 bases and the J gene lost 0 bases, with 21 bases spanning the gap. The DNA of the CDR3 is TGTGCCAGCAGTTTGCTTACCTTTTCCACAACCCGCTCTGGGGCCAACGTCCTGACTTTC. Its translation: CASSLLTFSTTRSGANVLTF.

The gene calls are TRBV25-1 and TRBJ2-4; 9 nucleotides match TRBD2. Germline lookup yields CDR1 MGHDK and CDR2 SYGVNS. Trimming at V came to 4 bases and at J to 4 bases, leaving 5 bases not matched to a gene. This CDR3 region has 15 residues. The DNA of the CDR3 is TGTGCCAGCAGTGTAAGGACTAGCGATAAAAACATTCAGTACTTC. This codes for CASSVRTSDKNIQYF.

The V gene is TRBV9, the J gene TRBJ2-1, with 8 bases aligning to TRBD2. Germline V CDR1 and CDR2: SGDLS, YYNGEE. The CDR3 is 15 amino acids. J was trimmed by 5 bases and V by 0 bases; bases with no gene match: 4. This chain's CDR3 is CASSVAGGPHNEQFF. In DNA form, the CDR3 reads TGTGCCAGCAGCGTAGCGGGAGGGCCCCACAATGAGCAGTTCTTC.

V usage is TRBV28 and J usage is TRBJ1-2, with 7 bases lining up with TRBD1. V lost 7 bases, J lost 4 bases, and 24 bases stayed unmatched. Germline loops: CDR1 MDHEN, CDR2 SYDVKM. The CDR3 contains 19 residues. The DNA of the CDR3 is TGTGCCAGCACCCCCAACCTTCCGGGACAGCAAAACAGCCCCTATGGCTACACCTTC. Translating it yields CASTPNLPGQQNSPYGYTF.

V and J are TRBV28 and TRBJ1-2; D may be TRBD1 (5 bases). The germline V gene encodes CDR1 MDHEN and CDR2 SYDVKM. CDR3 length equals 13 residues. The ends were cut back, 8 bases at V and 0 bases at J, with 10 bases in the middle. The CDR3 coding sequence is TGTGCCAGCGGCAGGGTTCCTAACTATGGCTACACCTTC. It specifies CASGRVPNYGYTF.

The rearrangement links TRBV19 to TRBJ1-1; 9 bases line up with TRBD1. V dropped 5 bases and J dropped 2; count of bases not matched to a gene: 15. The CDR3 runs 18 residues. Germline CDR1 is LNHDA and CDR2 is SQIVND (reference sequence). Here the CDR3 DNA reads TGTGCCAGTAGTTGGGAAACGGGGACAGGGACTTTTAACACTGAAGCTTTCTTT. It codes for CASSWETGTGTFNTEAFF.

This clone was seen just once. The CDR3 is CASSLFRGGNQPQHF. The CDR3 DNA reads TGTGCCAGCAGCTTATTCAGGGGCGGCAATCAGCCCCAGCATTTT. The chain carries TRBV7-2 and TRBJ1-5; D is perhaps TRBD1 (6 bases). The CDR3 loop spans 15 amino acids. CDR1 and CDR2 from the germline V gene are SGHTA and FQGNSA. The V and J ends lost 2 bases and 2 bases respectively, with 10 bases between them. Supplemented by reference TRBV7-2 and TRBJ1-5, the full variable domain reads GAGVSQSPSNKVTEKGKDVELRCDPISGHTALYWYRQSLGQGLEFLIYFQGNSAPDKSGLPSDRFSAERTGGSVSTLTIQRTQQEDSAVYLCASSLFRGGNQPQHFGDGTRLSIL.

This clone was observed a handful of times. CDR3 region: CASSLVTWHSYNEQFF. The CDR3 DNA reads TGTGCCAGCAGCTTAGTAACGTGGCACTCTTACAATGAGCAGTTCTTC. The chain carries TRBV7-2 and TRBJ2-1; D ambiguous. This CDR3 spans 16 amino acids. V was clipped by 1 base and J by 4 bases, with 14 bases between them. The germline V gene encodes CDR1 SGHTA and CDR2 FQGNSA.

This sequence joins TRBV6-6 and TRBJ2-1, with TRBD2 as a possible D gene (5 bases). The CDR3 has 13 amino acids. Germline assignment: CDR1 MNHNY and CDR2 SVGAGI (reference sequence). V was shortened by 10 bases and J by 2 bases, with 12 bases between the two germline ends. CDR3 sequence reads: CATSEGTYNEQFF. CDR3 nucleotide sequence: TGTGCCACCAGCGAGGGCACCTACAATGAGCAGTTCTTC.

The chain uses TRBV5-6 and TRBJ1-3; D unclear. The CDR3 totals 14 residues. Germline V gene sequence: CDR1 SGHDT, CDR2 YYEEEE. Trimming removed 2 bases at V and 9 bases at J, with 15 bases between. The chain's CDR3 is CASSLGRYFGTIYF. The CDR3 DNA reads TGTGCCAGCAGCTTAGGCAGATACTTTGGCACCATATATTTT. Supplemented by reference TRBV5-6 and TRBJ1-3, the full variable domain reads DAGVTQSPTHLIKTRGQQVTLRCSPKSGHDTVSWYQQALGQGPQFIFQYYEEEERQRGNFPDRFSGHQFPNYSSELNVNALLLGDSALYLCASSLGRYFGTIYFGEGSWLTVV.

The chain uses TRBV27 and TRBJ2-2; D unclear. Germline V gene sequence: CDR1 MNHEY, CDR2 SMNVEV (reference sequence). The CDR3 contains 16 residues. Deletions cut 2 bases from V and 4 bases from J, with 14 bases between. The CDR3 DNA reads TGTGCCAGCAGTTTAAAGGATCTTGGCGGCACCGGGGAGCTGTTTTTT. Its translation: CASSLKDLGGTGELFF.

V gene TRBV4-2 combines with J gene TRBJ1-1; D unclear. CDR1 is LGHNA, CDR2 YNFKEQ, per germline. Trimming removed 4 bases from V and 5 bases from J, with 14 bases in between. The length of the CDR3 is 14 residues. The CDR3 bases are TGTGCCAGCAGCCCCGGGGAAGGTTTAACTGAAGCTTTCTTT. Translating it yields CASSPGEGLTEAFF.

With regard to this clone: Within the sample, other DNA sequences also encode this same CDR3. This chain uses TRBV7-9 with TRBJ2-3; D remains ambiguous. Trimming shortened V by 2 bases and J by 0 bases, and 6 bases separated the two germline ends. From germline, CDR1 is SEHNR and CDR2 FQNEAQ (reference sequence). The CDR3 runs to 14 residues. The CDR3 region has the DNA TGTGCCAGCAGCTTAACCCTAAGCACAGATACGCAGTATTTT. Translation gives CASSLTLSTDTQYF.

The V and J genes are TRBV9 and TRBJ2-1; D not resolved. Trimming shortened V by 0 bases and J by 10 bases, and 14 bases separated the two germline ends. CDR1 is SGDLS, CDR2 YYNGEE, per germline. The CDR3 runs 14 residues. CDR3 in DNA: TGTGCCAGCAGCGTAGCGGGTTTCGTGTCCGAGCAGTTCTTC. Amino acid sequence: CASSVAGFVSEQFF.

V usage is TRBV27 and J usage is TRBJ1-5; D is uncertain. V was trimmed by 2 bases and J by 3 bases, leaving 17 bases between them. Germline CDR1 is MNHEY and CDR2 is SMNVEV (reference sequence). The CDR3 runs to 17 residues. This CDR3 reads CASSLRFDPKFNQPQHF. CDR3 in DNA: TGTGCCAGCAGTTTAAGGTTCGACCCTAAATTCAATCAGCCCCAGCATTTT.

The chain combines TRBV29-1 with TRBJ2-7; 9 nucleotides agree with TRBD1. This CDR3 region has 12 residues. Germline values: CDR1 SQVTM, CDR2 ANQGSEA. V was pared by 6 bases and J by 5 bases, with 5 bases of the junction left unmatched. This CDR3 reads CSVAQGAHEQYF. CDR3 DNA: TGCAGCGTCGCACAGGGGGCTCACGAGCAGTACTTC.

J is TRBJ2-6 and V is TRBV28; D unclear. Trimming shortened V by 4 bases and J by 0 bases, and 7 bases separated the two germline ends. Germline CDR1 and CDR2: MDHEN and SYDVKM. This CDR3 spans 15 amino acids. In nucleotides, the CDR3 is TGTGCCAGCAGTTCGCACATCTCTGGGGCCAACGTCCTGACTTTC. Protein sequence: CASSSHISGANVLTF. The entire variable domain, with the rest obtained from reference TRBV28 and TRBJ2-6, is as follows: DVKVTQSSRYLVKRTGEKVFLECVQDMDHENMFWYRQDPGLGLRLIYFSYDVKMKEKGDIPEGYSVSREKKERFSLILESASTNQTSMYLCASSSHISGANVLTFGAGSRLTVL.

The chain uses TRBV11-2 and TRBJ2-4, with no clear D. This CDR3 region has 15 residues. Germline lookup yields CDR1 SGHAT and CDR2 FQNNGV. V was pared by 4 bases and J by 7 bases, with 17 bases between. CDR3 protein: CASSSKRGYGNIQYF. Here the CDR3 DNA reads TGTGCCAGCAGCTCCAAGCGCGGTTACGGGAACATTCAGTACTTC.

The rearrangement links TRBV30 to TRBJ2-1; no clear D. CDR1 is GTSNPN and CDR2 is SVGIG in the germline V gene (reference sequence). V dropped 2 bases and J dropped 9 bases, with 14 bases sitting between them. The CDR3 consists of 13 residues. CDR3 in DNA: TGTGCCTGGAGTTCATCTCCGATTGGTGAGCAGTTCTTC. It is translated as CAWSSSPIGEQFF. The complete variable domain, with remaining parts taken from reference TRBV30 and TRBJ2-1, reads SQTIHQWPATLVQPVGSPLSLECTVEGTSNPNLYWYRQAAGRGLQLLFYSVGIGQISSEVPQNLSASRPQDRQFILSSKKLLLSDSGFYLCAWSSSPIGEQFFGPGTRLTVL.

The V call is TRBV18, the J call TRBJ1-3, with D maybe TRBD1 (6 bases). The V end lost 3 bases, the J end lost 8 bases, and 11 bases lay between the germline ends. The length of the CDR3 is 13 residues. Germline V lookup: CDR1 KGHSH, CDR2 LQKENI. CDR3 nucleotide sequence: TGTGCCAGCTCACCTGTCGGGGGCGACACCATATATTTT. This sequence encodes CASSPVGGDTIYF.

This clone was detected once. This chain uses TRBV5-1 with TRBJ2-1, with unresolved D. V was cut by 0 bases and J by 10 bases, with 11 bases left in between. There are 13 residues in the CDR3. Germline V gene data show CDR1 as SGHRS and CDR2 as YFSETQ. Here the CDR3 DNA reads TGCGCCAGCAGCTTGGCTGGGCCTCCGGAGCAGTTCTTC. This sequence encodes CASSLAGPPEQFF.

A note on this clone: At one end the junction does not follow the germline gene, possibly because of a read error. The genes are TRBV30 and TRBJ1-4; D ambiguous. CDR3 length: 13 amino acids. Germline CDR1 is GTSNPN and CDR2 is SVGIG (reference sequence). The DNA for the CDR3 is TGTGCCTGGAGTGGGGAGATTAATGAAAAGCTGTTTTTT. Translating gives CAWSGEINEKLFF.

This clone has only one observation. This chain connects TRBV6-4 to TRBJ1-4, with 7 bases identical to TRBD1. The CDR3 length is 14 residues. With 4 bases clipped from V and 8 bases from J, the junction kept 7 bases outside the gene matches. Germline V gene data show CDR1 as MRHNA and CDR2 as SNTAGT. CDR3 sequence (DNA): TGTGCCAGCAGTGGGGGGCAGGGGGTCGAAAAACTGTTTTTT. Encoded protein: CASSGGQGVEKLFF.

The CDR3 region is CASSWTMANEQFF. Written as DNA, the CDR3 is TGTGCCAGCAGCTGGACTATGGCCAATGAGCAGTTCTTC. The J gene is TRBJ2-1, the V gene TRBV5-8, with D tentatively TRBD2 (6 bases). Trimming stripped 3 bases from V and 6 bases from J, with 10 bases between. CDR1 is SGHTS, CDR2 YDEGEE, per germline. The CDR3 spans 13 residues.

The chain couples TRBV6-1 to TRBJ2-7, with no clear D. The CDR3 loop spans 14 amino acids. V shed 5 bases and J shed 4 bases, with 15 bases lying between them. CDR1 and CDR2 from the germline V gene are MNHNS and SASEGT. The CDR3 bases are TGTGCCAGCAGTTCCCCGGTAGGGCCTTACGAGCAGTACTTC. Protein sequence: CASSSPVGPYEQYF.

The chain uses TRBV27 and TRBJ1-5; TRBD1 aligns across 10 bases. Germline loops: CDR1 MNHEY, CDR2 SMNVEV (reference sequence). The ends lost 5 bases at V and 7 bases at J; junction bases unmatched: 8. The CDR3 runs 15 residues. This CDR3 is CASSPGTGVGQPQHF. DNA for the CDR3: TGTGCCAGCAGTCCCGGGACAGGGGTGGGGCAGCCCCAGCATTTT.